The rows below give T cell receptor beta chains drawn from one sample of a study of read filtering for tumor transcriptome and immune sequencing. TCRdb processed the reads anew with MiXCR; each CDR3 protein has one entry. The sample has around 140,000 distinct CDR3 sequences, 13% seen once. The sequenced material came from a population of CD138-negative cells sorted from bone marrow. The receptors shown here come from a donor at least 40 years old with multiple myeloma. Each CDR3 is given with its conserved first and last residue. D genes are given only for firm matches. A clone size is listed for some rows: how often the clone was seen (once, few, many), or a class if it is expanded.

V,D,size,length,J,DNA,CDR3
TRBV20-1,NA,NA,14,TRBJ2-7,TGCAGTGCTCCCAGGGGACCTGGGTCCCACGAGCAGTACTTC,CSAPRGPGSHEQYF
TRBV9,NA,many,16,TRBJ2-6,TGTGCCAGCAGCGAAGGGGAAACGACTGGGGCCAACGTCCTGACTTTC,CASSEGETTGANVLTF
TRBV5-1,NA,many,15,TRBJ2-2,TGCGCCAGCAGCTTGATCGCCGAGAACACCGGGGAGCTGTTTTTT,CASSLIAENTGELFF
TRBV29-1,TRBD2,many,17,TRBJ2-7,TGCAGCGTTGACCAAGGACTAGCGGGAGTTAGTTCCTACGAGCAGTACTTC,CSVDQGLAGVSSYEQYF
TRBV6-2/TRBV6-3,NA,many,13,TRBJ2-7,TGTGCCAGCAGCGACAGGCCAGCTCCCGAGCAGTACTTC,CASSDRPAPEQYF
TRBV7-2,NA,many,14,TRBJ1-5,TGTGCCAGCAGCCCCGGGACACTCAATCAGCCCCAGCATTTT,CASSPGTLNQPQHF
TRBV27,NA,few,16,TRBJ2-4,TGTGCCAGCAGTTTATTTCCTGACCTAGCCAAAAACATTCAGTACTTC,CASSLFPDLAKNIQYF
TRBV27,TRBD1,many,14,TRBJ2-7,TGTGCCAGCAGCCCCCGGGACAGAGCCTACGAGCAGTACTTC,CASSPRDRAYEQYF
TRBV7-9,NA,many,14,TRBJ2-5,TGTGCCAGCAGCTTGGGGCTAGTTGGCGAGACCCAGTACTTC,CASSLGLVGETQYF
TRBV29-1,TRBD1,many,15,TRBJ2-5,TGCAGCGTAGACAAGGGACAGGGGGCGAGGGAGACCCAGTACTTC,CSVDKGQGARETQYF
TRBV29-1,NA,many,10,TRBJ2-1,TGCAGCGGAGGATACAATGAGCAGTTCTTC,CSGGYNEQFF
TRBV12-3/TRBV12-4,NA,many,15,TRBJ2-3,TGTGCCAGCAGTTACCTAGGGAGCGATACAGATACGCAGTATTTT,CASSYLGSDTDTQYF
TRBV11-3,TRBD1,many,16,TRBJ1-1,TGTGCCAGCAGCTGGGGACAGGGGATGATGAACACTGAAGCTTTCTTT,CASSWGQGMMNTEAFF
TRBV7-9,NA,many,14,TRBJ2-1,TGTGCCAGCAGCTTACAGAAATTTCACAATGAGCAGTTCTTC,CASSLQKFHNEQFF
TRBV7-9,TRBD2,NA,17,TRBJ2-5,TGTGCCAGCAGCTTAGACGGACTAGCGCCCCGACGGGAGACCCAGTACTTC,CASSLDGLAPRRETQYF
TRBV14,TRBD2,many,16,TRBJ2-1,TGTGCCAGCAGCCGGCAGTCGGCGGGAGCGGGGAATGAGCAGTTCTTC,CASSRQSAGAGNEQFF
TRBV29-1,NA,few,14,TRBJ2-2,TGCAGCGTTGAGGGCAGGGGTTTCACCGGGGAGCTGCTTTTT,CSVEGRGFTGELLF
TRBV29-1,NA,many,15,TRBJ2-5,TGCAGCGTTGCCCGCCTGATCGGTGAAAGGGAGACCCAGTACTTC,CSVARLIGERETQYF
TRBV10-2,TRBD2,NA,18,TRBJ2-2,TGCGCCAGCAGTGAAGGTAGTAGCGGGAGATGGGGCGCCGGGGAGCTGTTTTTT,CASSEGSSGRWGAGELFF
TRBV14,TRBD1,many,14,TRBJ2-7,TGTGCCAGCAGCCCAGCCGGGACAGGAAGCGAGCAGTACTTC,CASSPAGTGSEQYF
TRBV6-2/TRBV6-3,TRBD1,many,13,TRBJ2-7,TGTGCCAGCAGTTACTCGGACAGGGCCGAGCAGTACTTC,CASSYSDRAEQYF
TRBV19,TRBD1,many,15,TRBJ2-2,TGTGCCAGTAGTAATGGTCAGGGGGCGACCGGGGAGCTGTTTTTT,CASSNGQGATGELFF
TRBV5-6,TRBD1,NA,15,TRBJ1-3,TGTGCCAGCAGCCGACCGACAGGGTCTGAAAACACCATATATTTT,CASSRPTGSENTIYF
TRBV19,NA,many,15,TRBJ1-4,TGTGCCAGTAGTCTGCAGGGCTGGGGGAATGAAAAACTGTTTTTT,CASSLQGWGNEKLFF
TRBV5-1,TRBD1,many,14,TRBJ2-7,TGCGCCAGCAGCTCGGGACAGGGGGCGCGAGAGCAGTACTTC,CASSSGQGAREQYF
TRBV7-2,NA,many,15,TRBJ2-2,TGTGCCAGCAGCTCCTCTTTTGCATCGACCGGGGAGCTGTTTTTT,CASSSSFASTGELFF
TRBV24-1,NA,many,13,TRBJ2-5,TGTGCCACCAGTGGAAATGGTTTAGAGACCCAGTACTTC,CATSGNGLETQYF
TRBV12-3/TRBV12-4,TRBD2,many,18,TRBJ2-7,TGTGCCAGCAGTTTCGTCCCGGGGGGGTTCAAGAGGACCTACGAGCAGTACTTC,CASSFVPGGFKRTYEQYF
TRBV29-1,TRBD2,many,16,TRBJ2-5,TGCAGCGCGCTGGTATTAGGACTAGCGGGAGAAGAGACCCAGTACTTC,CSALVLGLAGEETQYF
TRBV10-3,NA,many,15,TRBJ2-2,TGTGCCATCAGCGATTCTAGCGCGAACACCGGGGAGCTGTTTTTT,CAISDSSANTGELFF
TRBV7-9,TRBD1,many,14,TRBJ2-1,TGTGCCAGCAGCTTAGAAAACAGGGGGCCTGAGCAGTTCTTC,CASSLENRGPEQFF
TRBV11-1,TRBD2,few,18,TRBJ2-5,TGTGCCAGCAGCTTACCGGAACCGGGACTAGCAAGGAGAGAGACCCAGTACTTC,CASSLPEPGLARRETQYF
TRBV30,NA,many,14,TRBJ1-5,TGTGCCTGGAGTAGCGGTGCGGGCAATCAGCCCCAGCATTTT,CAWSSGAGNQPQHF
TRBV29-1,NA,many,10,TRBJ2-1,TGCAGCGTTGAAGAAACTGAGCAGTTCTTC,CSVEETEQFF
TRBV29-1,NA,many,15,TRBJ1-1,TGCAGCGTTCTACCCGGCTCCACGGTGGACACTGAAGCTTTCTTT,CSVLPGSTVDTEAFF
TRBV18,TRBD2,NA,14,TRBJ2-1,TGTGCCAGCTCACCACCGGGACTAGCGCTTGAGCAGCTCTTC,CASSPPGLALEQLF
TRBV5-6,NA,many,16,TRBJ2-2,TGTGCCAGCAGCTTGGCCGGTGCTATGGTCACCGGGGAGCTGTTTTTT,CASSLAGAMVTGELFF
TRBV5-1,NA,many,14,TRBJ2-7,TGCGCCAGCCATAGATCTGGTAGCTCCTACGAGCAGTACTTC,CASHRSGSSYEQYF
TRBV9,NA,NA,16,TRBJ1-1,TGTGCCAGCAGCGTAGTTACAGATGGATTCGGCACTGACGCTTTCTTT,CASSVVTDGFGTDAFF
TRBV27,TRBD1,many,16,TRBJ1-5,TGTGCCAGCAGTCCGCAGGACAGGGGGAGGAATCAGCCCCAGCATTTT,CASSPQDRGRNQPQHF
TRBV3-1,TRBD1,many,14,TRBJ1-5,TGTGCCAGCAGCCCGACAGGGTGGGATCAGCCCCAGCATTTT,CASSPTGWDQPQHF
TRBV10-3,TRBD2,NA,16,TRBJ2-3,TGTGCCATCAGTGAGGCGCGCGGGAGGGCCACAGATACGCAGTATTTT,CAISEARGRATDTQYF
TRBV11-2,NA,few,12,TRBJ1-1,TGTGCCAGCAGTCCCACGAGATTTGAAGCTTTCTTT,CASSPTRFEAFF
TRBV3-1,NA,many,19,TRBJ1-6,TGTGCCAGCAGCCAAGATCCTAGACCTCGGGGCTCCTATAATTCACCCCTCCACTTT,CASSQDPRPRGSYNSPLHF
TRBV5-1,NA,many,12,TRBJ2-3,TGCGCCAGCAGCCCCGGGGGTGATACGCAGTATTTT,CASSPGGDTQYF
TRBV20-1,NA,many,15,TRBJ2-1,TGCAGTGCTGTCGGCGGGGAAAGCTCCTACAATGAGCAGTTCTTC,CSAVGGESSYNEQFF
TRBV19,TRBD1,many,13,TRBJ2-5,TGTGCCAGTAGTATCAGGGGGCCAGAGACCCAGTACTTC,CASSIRGPETQYF
TRBV7-2,TRBD1,many,15,TRBJ1-2,TGTGCCAGCAGCTTAGCAGGGGGCCGTAACTATGGCTACACCTTC,CASSLAGGRNYGYTF
TRBV7-9,NA,many,16,TRBJ2-7,TGTGCCAGCAGCTTATTAGCAGGCCCCTACACCGACGAGCAGTACTTC,CASSLLAGPYTDEQYF
TRBV29-1,NA,many,14,TRBJ1-1,TGCAGCGTTGAAGCGCGTGGAGTTAACACTGAAGCTTTCTTT,CSVEARGVNTEAFF
TRBV4-1,TRBD1,many,15,TRBJ2-1,TGCGCCAGCAGCCCGGGACAGGGAAACTACAATGAGCAGTTCTTC,CASSPGQGNYNEQFF
TRBV5-4,NA,few,14,TRBJ1-1,TGTGCCAGCAGCAACACAGGGTTGAGCACTGAAGCTTTCTTT,CASSNTGLSTEAFF
TRBV25-1,NA,many,13,TRBJ1-5,TGTGCCAGCAGTGACAGGGGAGAGCAGCCCCAGCATTTT,CASSDRGEQPQHF
TRBV20-1,NA,NA,14,TRBJ2-1,TGCAGTGCTAGAAATGTGAGCACCTACAATGAACAGTCCTTC,CSARNVSTYNEQSF
TRBV6-6,TRBD2,many,17,TRBJ2-1,TGTGCCAGCAGCTACCTAGTAGCGGGAGAGGTCAACAATGAGCAGTTCTTC,CASSYLVAGEVNNEQFF
TRBV7-9,TRBD2,NA,14,TRBJ2-7,TGTGCCAGCAGCTTAGTGGTAGCGGGATCCGAGCAGTACTTC,CASSLVVAGSEQYF
TRBV29-1,TRBD2,many,15,TRBJ2-3,TGCAGCGTTGAGGGGACTAGCGGACCACCAGATACGCAGTATTTT,CSVEGTSGPPDTQYF
TRBV11-2,TRBD2,many,15,TRBJ2-7,TGTGCCAGCAGCCCCCGCGGTAGTAGCGGGAGCGAGCAGTACTTC,CASSPRGSSGSEQYF
TRBV6-2/TRBV6-3,TRBD2,NA,15,TRBJ2-1,TGTGCCAGCAGTTACGAGAGCGGGAGGTACAATGAGCAGTTCTTC,CASSYESGRYNEQFF